This T cell receptor (beta chain) comes out of a study of T cell repertoires and HLA-DP antigens. General study points: Pre-culture clonality, approximately 0.036, was far below sorted CD137+ clonality of around 0.39. Average cumulative frequency of previously undetected clones was 35% to 40% against one allele and around 50% against the other.

Sequencing was performed with immunoSEQ multiplex PCR; in TCRdb, only in-frame clones are kept and a portion is missing. The sample records 65,000 to 95,000 clones, around 77% being singletons. CDR3 size: 17 residues. Trimming pared 0 bases from V and 0 bases from J, leaving 15 bases between. Germline assignment: CDR1 SGHAT and CDR2 FQNNGV. As concerns this clone: No antigen is known for it.

Source material: CD4+ T cells from PBMCs. This TCR came from a man aged 55 to 70 in good health and CMV-seronegative. V gene TRBV11-2 combines with J gene TRBJ2-7, with D possibly matching TRBD1 (5 bases). As DNA, the CDR3 is TGTGCCAGCAGCTTAGATCAGGCGGCAGGGATCTCCTACGAGCAGTACTTC. Translated, it gives CASSLDQAAGISYEQYF.